The 5 T cell receptor beta chains listed next were all sequenced from one sample in a study of T cell responses to AZD1222 COVID-19 vaccine. Profiled with immunoSEQ multiplex PCR; TCRdb holds only in-frame clones, not every one. This sample has about 83,000 clones, with 90% to 95% found just once. The specimen was peripheral blood, collected on day 0 of MenACWY control vaccination. All receptors derive from an adult in good health.

The J gene is TRBJ2-2, the V gene TRBV5-4, with D tentatively TRBD1 or TRBD2 (5 bases each). The V gene's germline CDR1 is SGHNT and CDR2 YYREEE (reference sequence). Trimming removed 6 bases at V and 7 bases at J, with 16 bases between. This CDR3 is 14 amino acids long. The DNA for the CDR3 is TGTGCCAGCACCCTCGAGGGGTCCATCGGGGAGCTGTTTTTT. It yields the protein CASTLEGSIGELFF. Using reference TRBV5-4 and TRBJ2-2 for the parts outside the CDR3, the full variable domain is ETGVTQSPTHLIKTRGQQVTLRCSSQSGHNTVSWYQQALGQGPQFIFQYYREEENGRGNFPPRFSGLQFPNYSSELNVNALELDDSALYLCASTLEGSIGELFFGEGSRLTVL.

The chain carries TRBV19 and TRBJ1-1; no clear D gene. V lost 0 bases to trimming and J lost 3 bases, with 5 bases between them. Germline loops: CDR1 LNHDA, CDR2 SQIVND (reference sequence). The CDR3 has 13 amino acids. Written as DNA, the CDR3 is TGTGCCAGTAGTATAGATCAGGACACTGAAGCTTTCTTT. It is translated as CASSIDQDTEAFF.

The genes are TRBV5-8 and TRBJ1-5; TRBD1 aligns across 9 bases. Germline-derived CDR1 and CDR2 are SGHTS and YDEGEE. CDR3 length equals 16 residues. V trimming: 4 bases; J trimming: 6 bases; junction bases outside the gene matches: 11. The CDR3 is CASSIQTGGRGQPQHF. The CDR3 DNA reads as TGTGCCAGCAGCATACAGACAGGGGGAAGAGGTCAGCCCCAGCATTTT.

The V and J genes are TRBV7-9 and TRBJ1-6, with 10 bases fitting TRBD1. The V gene's germline CDR1 is SEHNR and CDR2 FQNEAQ (reference sequence). V shed 7 bases, J shed 8 bases, and the junction held 14 bases outside the gene matches. This CDR3 is built from 17 residues. The CDR3 loop reads CASIRTRDRGEDSPLHF. CDR3 sequence (DNA): TGTGCCAGCATCCGTACCCGGGACAGGGGAGAGGATTCACCCCTCCACTTT.

V gene TRBV11-2 combines with J gene TRBJ1-1; no reliable D call. The CDR3 has 14 residues. The ends were cut back, 2 bases at V and 0 bases at J, with 7 bases in the middle. CDR1 and CDR2 (germline): SGHAT, FQNNGV. CDR3 sequence: CASSLFGVNTEAFF. In DNA form, the CDR3 reads TGTGCCAGCAGCTTATTTGGGGTGAACACTGAAGCTTTCTTT.